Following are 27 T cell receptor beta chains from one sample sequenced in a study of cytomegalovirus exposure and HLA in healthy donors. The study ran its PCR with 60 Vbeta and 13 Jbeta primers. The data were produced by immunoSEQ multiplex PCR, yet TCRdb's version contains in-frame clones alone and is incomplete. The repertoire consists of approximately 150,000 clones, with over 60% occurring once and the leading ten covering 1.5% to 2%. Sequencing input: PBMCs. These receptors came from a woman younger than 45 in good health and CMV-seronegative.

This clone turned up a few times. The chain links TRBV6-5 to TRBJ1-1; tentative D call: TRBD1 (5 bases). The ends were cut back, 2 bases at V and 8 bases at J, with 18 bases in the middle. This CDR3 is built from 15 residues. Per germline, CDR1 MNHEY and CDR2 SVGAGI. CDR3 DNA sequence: TGTGCCAGCAGTTACAATGCAGGGATGGAGCGAGAAGCTTTCTTT. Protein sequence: CASSYNAGMEREAFF.

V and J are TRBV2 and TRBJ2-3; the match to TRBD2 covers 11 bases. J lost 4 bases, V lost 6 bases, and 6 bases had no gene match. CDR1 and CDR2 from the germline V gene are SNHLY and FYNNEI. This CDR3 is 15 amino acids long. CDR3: CASRTSGRGSDTQYF. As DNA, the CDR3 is TGTGCCAGCAGAACTAGCGGGAGAGGGTCAGATACGCAGTATTTT.

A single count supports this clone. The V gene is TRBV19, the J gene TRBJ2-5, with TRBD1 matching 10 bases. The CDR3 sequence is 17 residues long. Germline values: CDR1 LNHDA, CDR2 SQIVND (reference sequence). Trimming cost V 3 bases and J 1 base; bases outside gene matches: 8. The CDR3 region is CASSMEVRTGGQETQYF. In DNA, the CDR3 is TGTGCCAGTAGTATGGAAGTCCGGACAGGGGGCCAAGAGACCCAGTACTTC.

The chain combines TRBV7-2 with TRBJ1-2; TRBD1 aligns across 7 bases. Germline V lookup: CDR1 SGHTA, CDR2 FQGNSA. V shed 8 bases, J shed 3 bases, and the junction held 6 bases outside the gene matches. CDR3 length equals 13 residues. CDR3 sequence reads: CASAYGTDYGYTF. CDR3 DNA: TGTGCCAGCGCCTACGGGACAGACTATGGCTACACCTTC.

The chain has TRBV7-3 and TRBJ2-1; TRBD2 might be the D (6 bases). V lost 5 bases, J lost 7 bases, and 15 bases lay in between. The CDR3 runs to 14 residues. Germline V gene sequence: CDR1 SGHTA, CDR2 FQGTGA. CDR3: CASSRREDGNEQFF. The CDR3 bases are TGTGCCAGCAGCCGCAGGGAGGATGGGAATGAGCAGTTCTTC. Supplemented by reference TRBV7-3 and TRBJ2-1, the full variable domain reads GAGVSQTPSNKVTEKGKYVELRCDPISGHTALYWYRQSLGQGPEFLIYFQGTGAADDSGLPNDRFFAVRPEGSVSTLKIQRTERGDSAVYLCASSRREDGNEQFFGPGTRLTVL.

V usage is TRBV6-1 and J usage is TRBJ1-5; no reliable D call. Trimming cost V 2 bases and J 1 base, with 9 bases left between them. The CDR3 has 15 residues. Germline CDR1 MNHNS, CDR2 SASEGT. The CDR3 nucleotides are TGTGCCAGCAGTGAACCCTTCAGGAGCAATCAGCCCCAGCATTTT. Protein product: CASSEPFRSNQPQHF.

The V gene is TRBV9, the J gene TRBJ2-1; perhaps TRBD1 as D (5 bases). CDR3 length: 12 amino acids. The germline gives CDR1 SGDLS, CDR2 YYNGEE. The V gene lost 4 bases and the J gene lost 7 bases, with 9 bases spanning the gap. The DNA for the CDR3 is TGTGCCAGCAGCTCAGCAGGGAATGAGCAGTTCTTC. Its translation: CASSSAGNEQFF.

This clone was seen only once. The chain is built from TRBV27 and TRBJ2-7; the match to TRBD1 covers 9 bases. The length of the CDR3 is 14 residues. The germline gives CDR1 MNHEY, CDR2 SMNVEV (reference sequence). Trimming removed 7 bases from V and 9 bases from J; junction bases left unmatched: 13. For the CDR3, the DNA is TGTGCCAGCAACCCTCCCCCTAAGGACAGGGGGCAGTACTTC. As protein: CASNPPPKDRGQYF.

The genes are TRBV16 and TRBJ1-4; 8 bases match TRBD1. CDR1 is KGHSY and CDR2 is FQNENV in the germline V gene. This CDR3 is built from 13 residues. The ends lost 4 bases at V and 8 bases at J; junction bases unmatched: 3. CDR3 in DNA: TGTGCCAGCAGCCCGCGGACAGGGGAAAAACTGTTTTTT. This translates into CASSPRTGEKLFF.

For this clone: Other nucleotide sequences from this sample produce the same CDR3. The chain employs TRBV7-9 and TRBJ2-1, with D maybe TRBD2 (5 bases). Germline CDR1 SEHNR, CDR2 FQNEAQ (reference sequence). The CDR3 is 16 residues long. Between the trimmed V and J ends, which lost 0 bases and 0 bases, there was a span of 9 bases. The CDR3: CASSLALSGSYNEQFF. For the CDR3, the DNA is TGTGCCAGCAGCTTAGCGCTCAGCGGCTCCTACAATGAGCAGTTCTTC.

CDR3 coding DNA: TGCGCCAGCGGGGACAGCCCCTCTCGTTACACCTTC. It translates to CASGDSPSRYTF. The genes are TRBV5-1 and TRBJ1-2, with TRBD1 matching 7 bases. Trimming cost V 7 bases and J 11 bases; bases outside gene matches: 11. Germline loops: CDR1 SGHRS, CDR2 YFSETQ. This CDR3 is 12 amino acids long.

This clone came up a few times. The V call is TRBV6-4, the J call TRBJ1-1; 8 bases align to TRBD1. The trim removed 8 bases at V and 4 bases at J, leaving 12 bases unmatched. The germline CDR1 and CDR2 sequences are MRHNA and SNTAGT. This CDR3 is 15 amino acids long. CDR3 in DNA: TGTGCCAGCCGGACAGGGATTGGAGGTAGCACTGAAGCTTTCTTT. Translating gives CASRTGIGGSTEAFF.

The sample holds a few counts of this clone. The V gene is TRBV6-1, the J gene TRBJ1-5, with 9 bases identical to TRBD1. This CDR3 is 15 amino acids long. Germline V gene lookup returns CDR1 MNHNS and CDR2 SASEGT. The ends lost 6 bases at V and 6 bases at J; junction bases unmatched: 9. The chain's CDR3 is CASRQGTGMSQPQHF. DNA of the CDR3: TGTGCCAGCAGGCAGGGGACAGGGATGTCTCAGCCCCAGCATTTT.

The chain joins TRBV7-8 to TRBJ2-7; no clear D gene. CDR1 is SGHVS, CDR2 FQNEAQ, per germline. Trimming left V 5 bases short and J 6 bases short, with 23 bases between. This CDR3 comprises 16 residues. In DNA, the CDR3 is TGTGCCAGCAGCCCCGGGTTACCGAGGATTCAGCTCGAGCAGTACTTC. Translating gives CASSPGLPRIQLEQYF.

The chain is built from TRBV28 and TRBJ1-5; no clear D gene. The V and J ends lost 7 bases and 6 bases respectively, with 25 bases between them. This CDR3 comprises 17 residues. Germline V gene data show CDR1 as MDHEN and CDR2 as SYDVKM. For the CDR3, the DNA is TGTGCCAGCACCACGACTCGCGAGACCCCGCTAAGTCAGCCCCAGCATTTT. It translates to CASTTTRETPLSQPQHF.

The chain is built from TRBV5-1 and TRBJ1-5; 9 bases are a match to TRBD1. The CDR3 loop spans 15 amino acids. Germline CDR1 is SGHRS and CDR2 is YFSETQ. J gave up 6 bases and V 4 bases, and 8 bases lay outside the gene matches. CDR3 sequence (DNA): TGCGCCAGCAGCCCCGGGACAGGGAAGGGTCAGCCCCAGCATTTT. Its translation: CASSPGTGKGQPQHF.

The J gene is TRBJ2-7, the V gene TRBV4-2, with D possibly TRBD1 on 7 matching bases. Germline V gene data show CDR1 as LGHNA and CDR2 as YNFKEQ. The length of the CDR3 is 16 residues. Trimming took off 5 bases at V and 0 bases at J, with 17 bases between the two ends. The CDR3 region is CASSSYRGGASYEQYF. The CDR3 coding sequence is TGTGCCAGCAGCTCATACAGGGGAGGTGCCTCCTACGAGCAGTACTTC.

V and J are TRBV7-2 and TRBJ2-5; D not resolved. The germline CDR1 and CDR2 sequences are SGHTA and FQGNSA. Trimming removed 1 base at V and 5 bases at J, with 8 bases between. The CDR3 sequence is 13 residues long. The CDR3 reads CASSLVLVETQYF. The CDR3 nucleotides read TGTGCCAGCAGCTTAGTCTTAGTGGAGACCCAGTACTTC.

CDR3 sequence (DNA): TGTGCCAGTAGTGCACGGAGGGGCAATCAGCCCCAGCATTTT. It specifies CASSARRGNQPQHF. V usage is TRBV19 and J usage is TRBJ1-5; no firm D call. The CDR3 totals 14 residues. The germline V and J ends were trimmed by 5 bases and 2 bases, with 10 bases remaining between them. Germline CDR1 LNHDA, CDR2 SQIVND (reference sequence).

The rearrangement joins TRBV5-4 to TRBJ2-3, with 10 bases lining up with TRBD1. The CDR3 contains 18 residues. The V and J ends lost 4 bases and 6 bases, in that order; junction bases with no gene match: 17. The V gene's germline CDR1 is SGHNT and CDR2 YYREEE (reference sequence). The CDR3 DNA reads TGTGCCAGCAGCCAAGGGACAGGGGAGTTTAAAGTGTCGGATACGCAGTATTTT. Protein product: CASSQGTGEFKVSDTQYF.

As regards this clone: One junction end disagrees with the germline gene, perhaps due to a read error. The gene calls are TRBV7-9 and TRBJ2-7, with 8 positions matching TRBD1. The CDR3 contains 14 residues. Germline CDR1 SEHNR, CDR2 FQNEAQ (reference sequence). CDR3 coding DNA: TGTTCCAGCGGACAGGGACAGGCTTCCTACGAGCAGTACTTC. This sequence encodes CSSGQGQASYEQYF. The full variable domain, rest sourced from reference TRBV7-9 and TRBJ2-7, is DTGVSQNPRHKITKRGQNVTFRCDPISEHNRLYWYRQTLGQGPEFLTYFQNEAQLEKSRLLSDRFSAERPKGSFSTLEIQRTEQGDSAMYLCSSGQGQASYEQYFGPGTRLTVT.

The CDR3 DNA follows: TGTGCCAGCAGCGTCAGAGGATATAAGGACGAGCAGTACTTC. It encodes CASSVRGYKDEQYF. The J gene is TRBJ2-7, the V gene TRBV9; D is uncertain. This CDR3 comprises 14 residues. Germline V lookup: CDR1 SGDLS, CDR2 YYNGEE. The V and J ends lost 2 bases and 5 bases respectively, with 14 bases between them.

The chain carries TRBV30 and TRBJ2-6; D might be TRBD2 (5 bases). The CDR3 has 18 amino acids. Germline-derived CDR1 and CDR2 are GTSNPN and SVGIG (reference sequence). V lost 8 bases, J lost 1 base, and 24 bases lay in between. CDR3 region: CAGNAGNLRLSGANVLTF. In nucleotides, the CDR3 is TGTGCCGGGAACGCCGGGAACCTCCGTTTATCTGGGGCCAACGTCCTGACTTTC.

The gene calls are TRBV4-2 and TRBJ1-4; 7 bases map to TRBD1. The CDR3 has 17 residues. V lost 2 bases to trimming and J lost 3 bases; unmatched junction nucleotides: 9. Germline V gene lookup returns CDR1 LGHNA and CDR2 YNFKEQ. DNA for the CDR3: TGTGCCAGCAGCCAACCGGGACAGTGGAGGGCTAATGAAAAACTGTTTTTT. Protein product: CASSQPGQWRANEKLFF.

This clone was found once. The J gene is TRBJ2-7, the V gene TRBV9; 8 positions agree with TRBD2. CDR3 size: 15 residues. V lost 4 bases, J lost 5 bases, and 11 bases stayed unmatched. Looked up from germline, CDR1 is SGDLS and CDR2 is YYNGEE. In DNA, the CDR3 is TGTGCCAGCAGCCCAGAAGCGGGGGCAGCACACGAGCAGTACTTC. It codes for CASSPEAGAAHEQYF.

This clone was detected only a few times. CDR3 in amino acids: CASRQFNQPQHF. The CDR3 DNA is TGTGCCAGCAGGCAGTTCAATCAGCCCCAGCATTTT. The rearrangement joins TRBV28 to TRBJ1-5; no definite D call. The germline V gene has CDR1 MDHEN and CDR2 SYDVKM. The CDR3 has 12 amino acids. V was shortened by 6 bases and J by 3 bases, with 6 bases between the two germline ends.

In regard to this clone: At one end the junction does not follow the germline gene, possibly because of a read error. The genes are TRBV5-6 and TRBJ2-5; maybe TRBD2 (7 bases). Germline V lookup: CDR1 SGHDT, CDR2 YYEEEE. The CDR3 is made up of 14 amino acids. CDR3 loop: CASGLRGGSETQYF. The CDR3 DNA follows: TGTGCCAGCGGCTTGCGCGGGGGCTCAGAGACCCAGTACTTC.